Listed below are T cell receptor beta chains from one sample, sequenced in a study of blood T cell repertoires in COVID-19. Using immunoSEQ multiplex PCR, the repertoire was profiled, and TCRdb retains in-frame clones only, with some absent. The profile shows roughly 190,000 clones, roughly 87% of them singletons. The material sequenced was peripheral blood. Source of these receptors: a woman in her 40s with acute or convalescent COVID-19. The CDR3 runs from the conserved cysteine through the conserved F or W. Each record gives: clone size, V gene, J gene, D gene, CDR3 protein, CDR3 DNA. The D gene is left open where the match is weak. Not all rows give a size; the values are once, few, many and, for expanded clones, a class.

clone_size: -
v_call: TRBV14
j_call: TRBJ2-1
d_call: TRBD2
cdr3_aa: CASSQDRGTSGRGEQFF
cdr3_nt: TGTGCCAGCAGCCAAGATAGGGGAACTAGCGGGAGAGGAGAGCAGTTCTTC

clone_size: -
v_call: TRBV7-2
j_call: TRBJ2-7
d_call: -
cdr3_aa: CASSAPGAYEQYF
cdr3_nt: TGTGCCAGCAGCGCACCGGGGGCCTACGAGCAGTACTTC

clone_size: -
v_call: TRBV3-1/TRBV3-2
j_call: TRBJ2-2
d_call: TRBD2
cdr3_aa: CASSQLAGGNTGELFF
cdr3_nt: TGTGCCAGCAGCCAATTGGCGGGGGGGAACACCGGGGAGCTGTTTTTT

clone_size: -
v_call: TRBV6-5
j_call: TRBJ1-2
d_call: -
cdr3_aa: CASSTRVSRGYTF
cdr3_nt: TGTGCCAGCAGTACGCGGGTGTCGAGAGGCTACACCTTC

clone_size: -
v_call: TRBV2
j_call: TRBJ1-1
d_call: -
cdr3_aa: CASSNRENTEAFF
cdr3_nt: TGTGCCAGCAGTAACAGGGAGAACACTGAAGCTTTCTTT

clone_size: -
v_call: TRBV15
j_call: TRBJ2-7
d_call: TRBD1
cdr3_aa: CATSRDRDRGHEQYF
cdr3_nt: TGTGCCACCAGCAGAGATCGGGACAGGGGTCACGAGCAGTACTTC

clone_size: -
v_call: TRBV11-2
j_call: TRBJ2-5
d_call: -
cdr3_aa: CASSFVSGRQIQETQYF
cdr3_nt: TGTGCCAGCAGCTTCGTTAGTGGTAGACAGATCCAAGAGACCCAGTACTTC

clone_size: -
v_call: TRBV5-6
j_call: TRBJ1-3
d_call: TRBD1
cdr3_aa: CASSRRDRYTGNTIYF
cdr3_nt: TGTGCCAGCAGCCGACGGGACAGATACACTGGAAACACCATATATTTT

clone_size: -
v_call: TRBV3-1/TRBV3-2
j_call: TRBJ2-3
d_call: -
cdr3_aa: CASSRQITTDTQYF
cdr3_nt: TGTGCCAGCAGCCGACAGATAACCACAGATACGCAGTATTTT

clone_size: -
v_call: TRBV18
j_call: TRBJ2-3
d_call: TRBD2
cdr3_aa: CASSPASGGLYTQYF
cdr3_nt: TGTGCCAGCTCACCCGCTAGCGGGGGTCTATATACGCAGTATTTT

clone_size: -
v_call: TRBV19
j_call: TRBJ2-2
d_call: -
cdr3_aa: CASRMEGLGTGELFF
cdr3_nt: TGTGCCAGCCGAATGGAGGGTCTGGGCACCGGGGAGCTGTTTTTT

clone_size: few
v_call: TRBV7-7
j_call: TRBJ1-5
d_call: -
cdr3_aa: CASSLGVRTAYSNQPQHF
cdr3_nt: TGTGCTAGCAGCTTAGGGGTTAGGACAGCGTATAGCAATCAGCCCCAGCATTTT

clone_size: -
v_call: TRBV6-8
j_call: TRBJ2-2
d_call: TRBD2
cdr3_aa: CAREGLGFFAGGELFF
cdr3_nt: TGTGCCAGAGAAGGACTAGGATTTTTCGCTGGCGGGGAGCTGTTTTTT

clone_size: -
v_call: TRBV7-9
j_call: TRBJ1-1
d_call: -
cdr3_aa: CASSPNLDKGGAEAFF
cdr3_nt: TGTGCCAGCAGCCCGAACCTGGACAAGGGAGGGGCTGAAGCTTTCTTT

clone_size: -
v_call: TRBV11-2
j_call: TRBJ2-1
d_call: -
cdr3_aa: CASSSSRGRAGQFF
cdr3_nt: TGTGCCAGCAGTTCATCAAGAGGGAGAGCGGGGCAGTTCTTC

clone_size: -
v_call: TRBV2
j_call: TRBJ1-2
d_call: TRBD1
cdr3_aa: CASRGLRTGHNYGYTF
cdr3_nt: TGTGCCAGCAGAGGCCTACGGACAGGACATAACTATGGCTACACCTTC

clone_size: few
v_call: TRBV19
j_call: TRBJ2-2
d_call: -
cdr3_aa: CASSIGGHVNAGELFF
cdr3_nt: TGTGCCAGTAGTATAGGGGGGCACGTAAATGCCGGGGAGCTGTTTTTT

clone_size: -
v_call: TRBV28
j_call: TRBJ1-1
d_call: TRBD1
cdr3_aa: CASSPPGQGALNTEAFF
cdr3_nt: TGTGCCAGCAGTCCGCCGGGACAGGGGGCCTTGAACACTGAAGCTTTCTTT

clone_size: few
v_call: TRBV28
j_call: TRBJ1-2
d_call: -
cdr3_aa: CASRTGPGYGYTF
cdr3_nt: TGTGCCAGCAGGACAGGCCCCGGGTATGGCTACACCTTC

clone_size: -
v_call: TRBV11-2
j_call: TRBJ2-3
d_call: TRBD2
cdr3_aa: CASSRWTSEQYF
cdr3_nt: TGTGCCAGCAGCCGATGGACTAGCGAGCAGTATTTT

clone_size: -
v_call: TRBV6-5
j_call: TRBJ1-2
d_call: -
cdr3_aa: CASAGYLGPYGYTF
cdr3_nt: TGTGCCTCCGCCGGGTACCTCGGCCCCTATGGCTACACCTTC

clone_size: few
v_call: TRBV5-4
j_call: TRBJ1-1
d_call: -
cdr3_aa: CASGRTAHTMNTEAFF
cdr3_nt: TGTGCCAGCGGACGGACAGCGCACACCATGAACACTGAAGCTTTCTTT

clone_size: -
v_call: TRBV27
j_call: TRBJ2-1
d_call: TRBD2
cdr3_aa: CASSLSSPAGVLGNEQFF
cdr3_nt: TGTGCCAGCAGTTTATCGTCCCCCGCGGGAGTCTTAGGGAATGAGCAGTTCTTC